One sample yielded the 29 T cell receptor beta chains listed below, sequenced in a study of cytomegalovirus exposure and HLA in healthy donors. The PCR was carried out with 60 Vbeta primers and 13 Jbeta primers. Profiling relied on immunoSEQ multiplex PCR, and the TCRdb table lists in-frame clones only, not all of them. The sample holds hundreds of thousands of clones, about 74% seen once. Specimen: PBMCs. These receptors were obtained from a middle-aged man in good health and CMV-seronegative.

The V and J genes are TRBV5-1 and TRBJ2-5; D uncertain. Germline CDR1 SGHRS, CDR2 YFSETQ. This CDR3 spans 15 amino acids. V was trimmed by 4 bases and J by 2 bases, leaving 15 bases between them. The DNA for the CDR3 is TGCGCCAGCAGCCTAAACTTGAATGCGCAAGAGACCCAGTACTTC. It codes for CASSLNLNAQETQYF.

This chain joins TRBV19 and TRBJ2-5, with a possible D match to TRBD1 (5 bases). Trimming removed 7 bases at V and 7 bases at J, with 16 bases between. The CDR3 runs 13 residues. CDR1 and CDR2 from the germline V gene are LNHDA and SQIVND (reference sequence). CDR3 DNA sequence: TGTGCCAGTATGGACACCAGACGGAGGACCCAGTACTTC. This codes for CASMDTRRRTQYF. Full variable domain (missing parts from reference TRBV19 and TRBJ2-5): DGGITQSPKYLFRKEGQNVTLSCEQNLNHDAMYWYRQDPGQGLRLIYYSQIVNDFQKGDIAEGYSVSREKKESFPLTVTSAQKNPTAFYLCASMDTRRRTQYFGPGTRLLVL.

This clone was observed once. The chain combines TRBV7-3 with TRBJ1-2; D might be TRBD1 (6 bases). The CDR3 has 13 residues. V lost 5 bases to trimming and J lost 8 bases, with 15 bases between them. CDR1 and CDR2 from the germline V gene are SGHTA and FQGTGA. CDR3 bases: TGTGCCAGCAGCCGGACAGAGTACGAGGGCTACACCTTC. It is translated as CASSRTEYEGYTF.

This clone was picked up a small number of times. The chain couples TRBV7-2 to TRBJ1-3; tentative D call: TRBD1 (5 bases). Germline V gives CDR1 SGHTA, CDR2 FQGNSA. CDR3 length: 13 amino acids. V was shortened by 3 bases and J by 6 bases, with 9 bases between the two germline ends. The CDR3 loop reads CASSFGGPNTIYF. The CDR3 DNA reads TGTGCCAGCAGCTTCGGGGGTCCAAACACCATATATTTT.

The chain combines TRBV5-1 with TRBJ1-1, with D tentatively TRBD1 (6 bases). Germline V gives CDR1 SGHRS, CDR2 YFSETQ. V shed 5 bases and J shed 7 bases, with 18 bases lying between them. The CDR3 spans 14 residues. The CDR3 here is CASRPGTPANEAFF. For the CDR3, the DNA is TGCGCCAGCAGGCCCGGGACACCTGCTAATGAAGCTTTCTTT.

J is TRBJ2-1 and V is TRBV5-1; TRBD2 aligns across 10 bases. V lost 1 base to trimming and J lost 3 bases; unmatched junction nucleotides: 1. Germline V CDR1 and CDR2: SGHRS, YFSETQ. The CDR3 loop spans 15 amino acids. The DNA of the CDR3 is TGCGCCAGCAGCTTGTCTAGCGGGGGCTACAATGAGCAGTTCTTC. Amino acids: CASSLSSGGYNEQFF.

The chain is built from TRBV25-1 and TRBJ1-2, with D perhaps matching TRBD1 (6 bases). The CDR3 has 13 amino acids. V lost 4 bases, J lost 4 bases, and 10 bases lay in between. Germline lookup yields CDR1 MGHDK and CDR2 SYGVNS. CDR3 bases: TGTGCCAGCAGTGCGGACAGATTCTATGGCTACACCTTC. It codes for CASSADRFYGYTF.

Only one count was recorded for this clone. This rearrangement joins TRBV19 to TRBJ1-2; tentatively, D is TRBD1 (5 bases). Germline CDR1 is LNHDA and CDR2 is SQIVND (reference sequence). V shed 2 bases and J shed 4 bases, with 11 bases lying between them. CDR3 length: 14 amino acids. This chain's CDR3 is CASSIPGPVYGYTF. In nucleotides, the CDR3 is TGTGCCAGTAGTATACCAGGGCCGGTCTATGGCTACACCTTC.

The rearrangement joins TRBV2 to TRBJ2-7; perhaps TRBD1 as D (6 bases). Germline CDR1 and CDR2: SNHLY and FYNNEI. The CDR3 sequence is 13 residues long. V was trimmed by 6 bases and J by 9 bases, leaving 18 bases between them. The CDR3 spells CASRPDSPVAQYF. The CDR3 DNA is TGTGCCAGCAGACCGGACAGTCCAGTTGCGCAGTACTTC.

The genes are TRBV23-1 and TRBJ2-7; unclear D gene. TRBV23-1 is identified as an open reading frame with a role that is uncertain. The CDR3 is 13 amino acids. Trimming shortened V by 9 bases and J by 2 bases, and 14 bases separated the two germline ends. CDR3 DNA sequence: TGCGCCAGTACCCCCCAAGAGACCTACGAGCAGTACTTC. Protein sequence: CASTPQETYEQYF.

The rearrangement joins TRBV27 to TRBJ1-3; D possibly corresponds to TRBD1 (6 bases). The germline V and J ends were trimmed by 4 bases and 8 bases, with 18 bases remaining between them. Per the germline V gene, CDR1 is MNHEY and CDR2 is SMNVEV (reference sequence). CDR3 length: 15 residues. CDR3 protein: CASSSSGAGLDTIYF. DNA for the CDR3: TGTGCCAGCAGTTCTTCAGGGGCCGGTTTGGACACCATATATTTT.

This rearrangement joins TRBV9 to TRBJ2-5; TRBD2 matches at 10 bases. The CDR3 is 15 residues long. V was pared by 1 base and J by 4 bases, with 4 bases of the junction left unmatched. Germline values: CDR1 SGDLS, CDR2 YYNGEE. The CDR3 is CASSVTSGKGETQYF. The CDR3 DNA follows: TGTGCCAGCAGCGTAACTAGCGGGAAAGGAGAGACCCAGTACTTC.

In DNA, the CDR3 is TGTGCCAGTAGTACAACAGGGGAGATGAGCAATCAGCCCCAGCATTTT. Its protein is CASSTTGEMSNQPQHF. The chain combines TRBV19 with TRBJ1-5; 7 positions match TRBD1. Germline V CDR1 and CDR2: LNHDA, SQIVND (reference sequence). The CDR3 spans 16 residues. V lost 4 bases and J lost 1; bases outside the gene matches: 7.

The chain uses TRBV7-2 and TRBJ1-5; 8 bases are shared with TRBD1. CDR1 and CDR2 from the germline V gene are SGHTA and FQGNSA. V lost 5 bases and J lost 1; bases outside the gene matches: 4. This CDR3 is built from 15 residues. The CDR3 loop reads CASSRTGRSNQPQHF. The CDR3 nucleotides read TGTGCCAGCAGCCGGACAGGGCGAAGCAATCAGCCCCAGCATTTT.

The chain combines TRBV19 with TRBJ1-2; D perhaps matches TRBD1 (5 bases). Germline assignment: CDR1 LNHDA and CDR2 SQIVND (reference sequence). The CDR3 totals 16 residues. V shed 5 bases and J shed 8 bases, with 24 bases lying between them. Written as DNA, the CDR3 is TGTGCCAGTAGTGCGCGACCTGGGGCAGATCGCATGGGCTACACCTTC. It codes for CASSARPGADRMGYTF. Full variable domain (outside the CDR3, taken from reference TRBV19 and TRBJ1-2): DGGITQSPKYLFRKEGQNVTLSCEQNLNHDAMYWYRQDPGQGLRLIYYSQIVNDFQKGDIAEGYSVSREKKESFPLTVTSAQKNPTAFYLCASSARPGADRMGYTFGSGTRLTVV.

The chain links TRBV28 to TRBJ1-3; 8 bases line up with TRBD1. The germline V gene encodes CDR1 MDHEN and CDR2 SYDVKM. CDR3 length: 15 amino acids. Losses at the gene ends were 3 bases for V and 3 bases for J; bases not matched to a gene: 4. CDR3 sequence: CASSLQGALGNTIYF. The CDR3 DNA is TGTGCCAGCAGTTTGCAGGGGGCGCTTGGAAACACCATATATTTT.

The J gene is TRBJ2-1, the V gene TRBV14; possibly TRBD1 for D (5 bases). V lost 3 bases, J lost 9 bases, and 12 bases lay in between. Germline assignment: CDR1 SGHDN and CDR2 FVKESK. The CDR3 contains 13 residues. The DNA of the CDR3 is TGTGCCAGCAGCCATGGAGTAGGGGTTGAGCAGTTCTTC. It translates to CASSHGVGVEQFF.

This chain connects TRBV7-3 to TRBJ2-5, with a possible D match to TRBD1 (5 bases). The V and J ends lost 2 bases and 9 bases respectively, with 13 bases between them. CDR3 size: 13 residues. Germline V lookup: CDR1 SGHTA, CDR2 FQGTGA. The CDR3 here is CASSLAFQGAQYF. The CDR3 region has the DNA TGTGCCAGCAGCTTAGCGTTTCAAGGGGCCCAGTACTTC.

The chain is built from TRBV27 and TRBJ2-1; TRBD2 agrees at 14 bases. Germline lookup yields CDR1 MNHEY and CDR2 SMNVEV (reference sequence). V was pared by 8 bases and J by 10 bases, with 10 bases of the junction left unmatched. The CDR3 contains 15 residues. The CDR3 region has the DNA TGTGCCAGCGTTCCGGGGGGACTAGCGGGAGTCGAGCAGTTCTTC. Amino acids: CASVPGGLAGVEQFF.

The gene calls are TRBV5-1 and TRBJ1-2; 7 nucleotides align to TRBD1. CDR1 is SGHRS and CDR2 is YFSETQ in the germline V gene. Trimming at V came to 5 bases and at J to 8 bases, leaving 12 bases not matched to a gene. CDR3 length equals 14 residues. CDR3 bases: TGCGCCAGCAGGTCGGCCCCTCAGGGGGGAGGCTACACCTTC. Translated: CASRSAPQGGGYTF.

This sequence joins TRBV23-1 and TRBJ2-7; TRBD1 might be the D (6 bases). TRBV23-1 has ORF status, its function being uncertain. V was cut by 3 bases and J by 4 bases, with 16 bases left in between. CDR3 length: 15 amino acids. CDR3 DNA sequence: TGCGCCAGCAGTCATTTATGCAGGGGCCGTTACGAGCAGTACTTC. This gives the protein CASSHLCRGRYEQYF.

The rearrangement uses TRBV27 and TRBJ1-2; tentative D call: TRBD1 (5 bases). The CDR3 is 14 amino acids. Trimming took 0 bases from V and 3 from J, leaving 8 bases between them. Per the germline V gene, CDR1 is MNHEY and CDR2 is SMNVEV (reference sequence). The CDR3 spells CASSLSAGYYGYTF. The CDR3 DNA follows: TGTGCCAGCAGTTTATCCGCAGGGTACTATGGCTACACCTTC.

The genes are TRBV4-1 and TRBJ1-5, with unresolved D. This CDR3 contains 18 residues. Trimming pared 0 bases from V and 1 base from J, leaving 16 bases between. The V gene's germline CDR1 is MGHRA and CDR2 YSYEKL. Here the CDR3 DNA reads TGCGCCAGCAGCCAAGAAGCCGGGAGTAGGCTAAGCAATCAGCCCCAGCATTTT. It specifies CASSQEAGSRLSNQPQHF.

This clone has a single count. The CDR3 region is CASSFSQSGEKLFF. The CDR3, as DNA: TGCGCCAGCAGCTTCAGTCAGTCTGGTGAAAAACTGTTTTTT. The genes are TRBV5-1 and TRBJ1-4; D gene unclear. CDR3 length: 14 residues. The ends were cut back, 2 bases at V and 7 bases at J, with 12 bases in the middle. Germline V gene lookup returns CDR1 SGHRS and CDR2 YFSETQ.

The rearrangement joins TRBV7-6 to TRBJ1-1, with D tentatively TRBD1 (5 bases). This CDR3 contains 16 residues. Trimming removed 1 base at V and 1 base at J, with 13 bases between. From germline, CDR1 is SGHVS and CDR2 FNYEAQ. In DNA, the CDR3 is TGTGCCAGCAGCTTAGAACCGGCAGACAGGAACACTGAAGCTTTCTTT. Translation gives CASSLEPADRNTEAFF.

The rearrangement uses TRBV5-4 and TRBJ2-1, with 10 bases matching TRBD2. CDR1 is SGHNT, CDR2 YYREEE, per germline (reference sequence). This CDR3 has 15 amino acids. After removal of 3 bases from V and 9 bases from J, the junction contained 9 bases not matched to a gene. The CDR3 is CASSWSLAGVTEQFF. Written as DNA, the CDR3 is TGTGCCAGCAGCTGGAGCCTAGCGGGAGTAACTGAGCAGTTCTTC. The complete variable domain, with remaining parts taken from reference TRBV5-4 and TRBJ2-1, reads ETGVTQSPTHLIKTRGQQVTLRCSSQSGHNTVSWYQQALGQGPQFIFQYYREEENGRGNFPPRFSGLQFPNYSSELNVNALELDDSALYLCASSWSLAGVTEQFFGPGTRLTVL.

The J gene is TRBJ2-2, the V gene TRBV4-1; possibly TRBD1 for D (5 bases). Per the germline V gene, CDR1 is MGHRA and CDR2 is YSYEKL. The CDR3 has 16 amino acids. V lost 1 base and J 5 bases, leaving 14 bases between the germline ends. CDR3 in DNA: TGCGCCAGCAGCCAAGGAGCCAGGGTCAGGACCGGGGAGCTGTTTTTT. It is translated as CASSQGARVRTGELFF.

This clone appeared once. The chain's CDR3 is CASSERPGHDNYGYTF. The CDR3 bases are TGCGCCAGCAGCGAGAGACCGGGACACGATAACTATGGCTACACCTTC. J is TRBJ1-2 and V is TRBV10-2; possibly TRBD1 for D (6 bases). Germline V gives CDR1 WSHSY, CDR2 SAAADI. The CDR3 length is 16 residues. V was trimmed by 6 bases and J by 1 base, leaving 18 bases between them.

The CDR3 reads CASSAHRDRGYEQYF. The CDR3 DNA sequence: TGTGCCAGCAGCGCACACCGGGACAGGGGGTACGAGCAGTACTTC. The V gene is TRBV21-1, the J gene TRBJ2-7; the table assigns TRBD1, which was not confirmed against the DNA. TRBV21-1 is an annotated pseudogene. The CDR3 loop spans 15 amino acids.